This T cell receptor (beta chain) comes out of a study of T cell repertoires in cytomegalovirus infection. Study context: Well-studied HLA-B-restricted epitopes and recently identified HLA-C-restricted epitopes of CMV were both used in the study. CMV infection plus the matching HLA type was flagged by public TCR beta signatures. Findings of the study overall: Clonotypes of TCR beta that were HLA-C-restricted and CMV-specific dominated the ex vivo response.

On this clonotype: Antigen unknown.

Germline assignment: CDR1 DFQATT and CDR2 SNEGSKA (reference sequence). This CDR3 is built from 14 residues. Trimming removed 6 bases at V and 3 bases at J, with 18 bases between. TCRdb analysed the reads with MiXCR anew, one entry per CDR3 protein. The table records 900,000 to 950,000 distinct CDR3 sequences, roughly 30% of them present only once. The clonotype was recovered from a human donor in good health (CMV status not recorded). Some clones in this sample may be carry-over from other donors' samples. This chain joins TRBV20-1 and TRBJ2-7; D remains unclear. The starting material was cultured CD8+ T cells from PBMCs, obtained from culture after CMV antigen stimulation. In nucleotides, the CDR3 is TGCAGTGCCGAACCTGCGGTAGGGAACTACGAGCAGTACGTC. It translates to CSAEPAVGNYEQYV.